The T cell receptor beta chain described here comes from a study of blood T cell repertoires in COVID-19. About the study: Sources were T cells, B-cell-depleted T cells, or PBMCs; the material itself was cDNA or gDNA.

CDR1 is LNHNV and CDR2 is YYDKDF in the germline V gene (reference sequence). V was cut by 0 bases and J by 7 bases, with 7 bases left in between. The CDR3 spans 13 residues. Data came from immunoSEQ multiplex PCR; TCRdb stores just in-frame clones and leaves some out. The sample has approximately 150,000 clones, around three quarters seen once. This rearrangement joins TRBV15 to TRBJ2-4; the D is unclear. Input material: peripheral blood. This receptor was taken from a man between 45 and 60 years old with active or convalescent COVID-19. DNA of the CDR3: TGTGCCACCAGCAGAGAGACATGGAACATTCAGTACTTC. It specifies CATSRETWNIQYF.